A single sample gave rise to the 8 T cell receptor beta chains below, sequenced in a study of CD8+CD57+ T cells in acquired aplastic anemia. The study profiled TCR beta VDJ and CDR3 using genomic DNA as template. TCRdb recomputed calls from the reads with MiXCR, one row per CDR3 protein. This table has roughly 190,000 distinct CDR3 sequences, about 53% appearing once. Material for sequencing was sorted CD4+, CD8+, or CD8+CD57+ T cells (not recorded which) from PBMCs. Source of these receptors: a human donor in good health, serving as a control.

This clonotype appeared many times. The genes are TRBV7-2 and TRBJ2-2; maybe TRBD2 (5 bases). Germline V CDR1 and CDR2: SGHTA, FQGNSA. This CDR3 contains 16 residues. With 4 bases removed from V and 1 base from J, the gap between germline ends came to 13 bases. CDR3 region: CASSSRTVGNTGELFF. The CDR3 DNA is TGTGCCAGCAGCTCAAGGACTGTAGGGAACACCGGGGAGCTGTTTTTT.

The chain has TRBV24-1 and TRBJ2-3; 9 nucleotides match TRBD1. This CDR3 has 18 amino acids. V gave up 4 bases and J gave up 1 base; unmatched junction bases: 11. Germline-derived CDR1 and CDR2 are KGHDR and SFDVKD. The CDR3 DNA reads TGTGCCACCAGTGACACCGGACGGACAGGGGAGGGCACAGATACGCAGTATTTT. Protein: CATSDTGRTGEGTDTQYF.

This clonotype was counted at least ten times. The genes are TRBV10-2 and TRBJ1-6; TRBD1 aligns across 7 bases. The CDR3 extends over 14 amino acids. V lost 6 bases and J lost 7; bases outside the gene matches: 6. CDR1 WSHSY and CDR2 SAAADI come from the germline V gene. CDR3: CASRKGTENSPLHF. The CDR3 coding sequence is TGCGCCAGCAGAAAGGGGACAGAGAATTCACCCCTCCACTTT.

This chain connects TRBV6-6 to TRBJ1-2; tentatively, D is TRBD1 (6 bases). The CDR3 length is 14 residues. Looked up from germline, CDR1 is MNHNY and CDR2 is SVGAGI (reference sequence). The ends were cut back, 6 bases at V and 2 bases at J, with 13 bases in the middle. In DNA, the CDR3 is TGTGCCAGCAGCCTAGGACAGAGAAACTATGGCTACACCTTC. It specifies CASSLGQRNYGYTF.

With respect to this clonotype: An end of the junction does not agree with germline; a read error may underlie this. The chain is built from TRBV10-3 and TRBJ1-6, with D tentatively TRBD1 (5 bases). From germline, CDR1 is ENHRY and CDR2 SYGVKD. The CDR3 sequence is 15 residues long. The CDR3 DNA sequence: TGTGCCAGCAGTTCCCCGACAGTGGATAATTCACCCCTCCACTTT. It specifies CASSSPTVDNSPLHF.

The chain has TRBV7-9 and TRBJ1-2; tentative D call: TRBD1 (5 bases). This CDR3 comprises 17 residues. The germline V gene encodes CDR1 SEHNR and CDR2 FQNEAQ (reference sequence). Deletions cut 1 base from V and 2 bases from J, with 17 bases between. CDR3 sequence: CASSLDGGTGFNYGYTF. The DNA for the CDR3 is TGTGCCAGCAGCTTAGATGGCGGTACAGGATTCAACTATGGCTACACCTTC.

This clonotype has at least ten counts. The chain carries TRBV5-1 and TRBJ1-2; 12 bases line up with TRBD1. The length of the CDR3 is 17 residues. Trimming took 4 bases from V and 0 from J; bases not matched to a gene: 7. Germline lookup yields CDR1 SGHRS and CDR2 YFSETQ. CDR3 amino acids: CASSLGTGGTANYGYTF. The CDR3 DNA reads TGCGCCAGCAGCCTGGGGACAGGGGGCACCGCTAACTATGGCTACACCTTC.

For the CDR3, the DNA is TGTGCCAGCAGCTTGGTACAGACTAATTCACCCCTCCACTTT. It specifies CASSLVQTNSPLHF. The V call is TRBV5-4, the J call TRBJ1-6; D is unclear. V shed 0 bases and J shed 6 bases, with 7 bases lying between them. Germline assignment: CDR1 SGHNT and CDR2 YYREEE (reference sequence). This CDR3 spans 14 amino acids.